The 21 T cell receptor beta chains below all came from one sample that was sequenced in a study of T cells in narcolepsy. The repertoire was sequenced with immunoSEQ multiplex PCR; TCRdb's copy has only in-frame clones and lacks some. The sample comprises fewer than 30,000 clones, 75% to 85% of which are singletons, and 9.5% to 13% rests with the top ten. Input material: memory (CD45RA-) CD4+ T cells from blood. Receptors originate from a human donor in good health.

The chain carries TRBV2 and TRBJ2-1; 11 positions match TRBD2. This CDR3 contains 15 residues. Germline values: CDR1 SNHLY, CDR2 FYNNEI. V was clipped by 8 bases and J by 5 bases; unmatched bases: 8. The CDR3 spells CASGISLAGDNEQFF. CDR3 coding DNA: TGTGCCAGCGGAATATCACTAGCGGGAGACAATGAGCAGTTCTTC.

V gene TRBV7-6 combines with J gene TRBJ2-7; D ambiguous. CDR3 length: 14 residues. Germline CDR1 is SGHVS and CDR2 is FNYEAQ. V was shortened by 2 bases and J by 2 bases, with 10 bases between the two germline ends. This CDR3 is CASSLSDGPYEQYF. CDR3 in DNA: TGTGCCAGCAGCTTATCAGACGGACCCTACGAGCAGTACTTC.

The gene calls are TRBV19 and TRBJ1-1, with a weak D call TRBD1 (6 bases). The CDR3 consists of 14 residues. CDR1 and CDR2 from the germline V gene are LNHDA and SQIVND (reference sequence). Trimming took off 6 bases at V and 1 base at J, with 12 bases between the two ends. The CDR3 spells CASRVDSANTEAFF. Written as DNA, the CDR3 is TGTGCCAGTAGAGTGGACAGTGCGAACACTGAAGCTTTCTTT.

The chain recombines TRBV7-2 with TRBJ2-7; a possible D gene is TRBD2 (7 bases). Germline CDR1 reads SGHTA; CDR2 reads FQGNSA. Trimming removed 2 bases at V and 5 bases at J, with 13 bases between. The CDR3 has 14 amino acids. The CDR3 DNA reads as TGTGCCAGCAGCTTACACAGGGAGGGGGACGAGCAGTACTTC. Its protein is CASSLHREGDEQYF.

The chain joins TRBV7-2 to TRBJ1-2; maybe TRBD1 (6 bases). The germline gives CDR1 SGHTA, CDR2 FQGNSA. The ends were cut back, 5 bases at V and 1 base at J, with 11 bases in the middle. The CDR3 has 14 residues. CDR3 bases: TGTGCCAGCAGCCTCGACAGGAATAACTATGGCTACACCTTC. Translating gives CASSLDRNNYGYTF. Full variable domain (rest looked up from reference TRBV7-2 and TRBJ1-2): GAGVSQSPSNKVTEKGKDVELRCDPISGHTALYWYRQSLGQGLEFLIYFQGNSAPDKSGLPSDRFSAERTGGSVSTLTIQRTQQEDSAVYLCASSLDRNNYGYTFGSGTRLTVV.

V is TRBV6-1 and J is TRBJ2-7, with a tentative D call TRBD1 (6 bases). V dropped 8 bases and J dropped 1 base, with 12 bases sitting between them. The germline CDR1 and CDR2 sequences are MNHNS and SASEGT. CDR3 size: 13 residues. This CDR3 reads CASVSGTSYEQYF. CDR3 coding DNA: TGTGCCAGCGTCTCCGGGACATCCTACGAGCAGTACTTC.

In DNA, the CDR3 is TGTGCCAGCAGTGCCCAACAGAGAGATACGCAGTATTTT. This gives the protein CASSAQQRDTQYF. This chain links TRBV6-4 with TRBJ2-3; D ambiguous. The germline V gene has CDR1 MRHNA and CDR2 SNTAGT. V was trimmed by 4 bases and J by 5 bases, leaving 10 bases between them. CDR3 size: 13 residues.

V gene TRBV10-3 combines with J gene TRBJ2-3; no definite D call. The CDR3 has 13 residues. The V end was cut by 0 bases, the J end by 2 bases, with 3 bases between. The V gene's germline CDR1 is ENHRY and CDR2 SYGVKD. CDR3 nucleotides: TGTGCCATCAGTGAGTCCTACACAGATACGCAGTATTTT. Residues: CAISESYTDTQYF.

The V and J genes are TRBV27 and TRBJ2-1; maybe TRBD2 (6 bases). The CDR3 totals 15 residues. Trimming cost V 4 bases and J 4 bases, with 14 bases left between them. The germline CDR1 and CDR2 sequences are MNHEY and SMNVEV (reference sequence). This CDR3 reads CASSWRDLTYNEQFF. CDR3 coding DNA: TGTGCCAGCAGTTGGCGGGACCTTACATACAATGAGCAGTTCTTC.

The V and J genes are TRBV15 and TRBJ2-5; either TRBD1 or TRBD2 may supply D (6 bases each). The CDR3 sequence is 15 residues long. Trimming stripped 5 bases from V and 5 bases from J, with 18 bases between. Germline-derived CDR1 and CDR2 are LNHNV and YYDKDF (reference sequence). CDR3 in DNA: TGTGCCACCAGCCAAGCCGGGGGCGAGGTGGAGACCCAGTACTTC. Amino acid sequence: CATSQAGGEVETQYF.

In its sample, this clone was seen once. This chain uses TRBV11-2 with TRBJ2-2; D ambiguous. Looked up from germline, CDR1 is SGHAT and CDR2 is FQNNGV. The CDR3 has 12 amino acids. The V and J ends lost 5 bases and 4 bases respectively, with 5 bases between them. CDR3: CASSRVTGELFF. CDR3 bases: TGTGCCAGCAGCCGGGTCACCGGGGAGCTGTTTTTT.

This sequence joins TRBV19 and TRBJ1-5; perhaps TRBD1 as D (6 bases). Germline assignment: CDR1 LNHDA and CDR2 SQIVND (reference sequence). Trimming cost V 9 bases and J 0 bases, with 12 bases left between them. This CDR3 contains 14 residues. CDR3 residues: CASRGGASNQPQHF. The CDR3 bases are TGTGCCAGCCGTGGGGGGGCTAGCAATCAGCCCCAGCATTTT.

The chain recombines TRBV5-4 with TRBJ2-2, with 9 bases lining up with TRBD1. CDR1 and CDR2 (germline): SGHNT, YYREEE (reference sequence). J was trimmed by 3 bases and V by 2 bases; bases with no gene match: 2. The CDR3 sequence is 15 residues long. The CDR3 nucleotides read TGTGCCAGCAGCTTCGGACAGGGGTACACCGGGGAGCTGTTTTTT. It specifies CASSFGQGYTGELFF.

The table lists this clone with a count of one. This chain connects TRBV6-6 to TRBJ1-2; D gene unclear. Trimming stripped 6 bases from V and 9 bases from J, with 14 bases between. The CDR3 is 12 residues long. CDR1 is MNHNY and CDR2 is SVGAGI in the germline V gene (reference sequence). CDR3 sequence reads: CASRSSPGSYTF. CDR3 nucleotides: TGTGCCAGCAGGAGCTCTCCGGGGAGCTACACCTTC.

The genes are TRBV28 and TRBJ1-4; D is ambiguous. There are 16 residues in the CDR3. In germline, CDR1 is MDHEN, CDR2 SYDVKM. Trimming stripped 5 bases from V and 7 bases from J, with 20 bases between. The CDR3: CASSKGRILVGEKLFF. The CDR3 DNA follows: TGTGCCAGCAGTAAAGGACGGATCCTCGTCGGTGAAAAACTGTTTTTT. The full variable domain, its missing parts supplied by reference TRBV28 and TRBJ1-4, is DVKVTQSSRYLVKRTGEKVFLECVQDMDHENMFWYRQDPGLGLRLIYFSYDVKMKEKGDIPEGYSVSREKKERFSLILESASTNQTSMYLCASSKGRILVGEKLFFGSGTQLSVL.

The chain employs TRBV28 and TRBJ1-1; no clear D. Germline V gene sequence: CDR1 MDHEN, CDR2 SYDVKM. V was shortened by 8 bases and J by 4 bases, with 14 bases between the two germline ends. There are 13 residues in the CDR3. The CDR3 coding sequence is TGTGCCAGCGTCCCCGGACGGATCACTGAAGCTTTCTTT. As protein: CASVPGRITEAFF.

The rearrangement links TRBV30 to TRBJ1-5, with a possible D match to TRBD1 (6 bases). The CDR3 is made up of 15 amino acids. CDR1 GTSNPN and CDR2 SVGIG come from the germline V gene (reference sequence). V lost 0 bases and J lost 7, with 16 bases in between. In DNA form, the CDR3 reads TGTGCCTGGAGTGTACGAGGGCAGGGACAACAGCCCCAGCATTTT. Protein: CAWSVRGQGQQPQHF.

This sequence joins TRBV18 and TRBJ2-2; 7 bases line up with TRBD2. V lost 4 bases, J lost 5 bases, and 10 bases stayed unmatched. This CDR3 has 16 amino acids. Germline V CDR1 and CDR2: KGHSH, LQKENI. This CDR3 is CASSLGLDLGTGELFF. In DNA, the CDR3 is TGTGCCAGCTCACTAGGACTAGACCTGGGGACCGGGGAGCTGTTTTTT.

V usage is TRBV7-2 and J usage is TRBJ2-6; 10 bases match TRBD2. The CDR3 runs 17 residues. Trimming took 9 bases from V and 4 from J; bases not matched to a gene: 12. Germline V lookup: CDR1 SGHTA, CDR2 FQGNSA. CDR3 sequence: CASVASGSIPGANVLTF. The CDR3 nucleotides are TGTGCCAGTGTCGCTAGCGGGAGCATTCCAGGGGCCAACGTCCTGACTTTC.

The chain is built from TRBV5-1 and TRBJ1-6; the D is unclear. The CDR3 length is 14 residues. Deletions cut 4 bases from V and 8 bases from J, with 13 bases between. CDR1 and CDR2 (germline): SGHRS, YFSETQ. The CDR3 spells CASSVAARYSPLHF. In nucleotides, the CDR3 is TGCGCCAGCAGCGTGGCCGCAAGATATTCACCCCTCCACTTT.

The CDR3 here is CASSLLPGNTEAFF. CDR3 sequence (DNA): TGTGCCAGCAGCTTGCTCCCGGGCAACACTGAAGCTTTCTTT. The chain employs TRBV5-8 and TRBJ1-1; D remains ambiguous. The V end was cut by 1 base, the J end by 2 bases, with 9 bases between. This CDR3 is built from 14 residues. Looked up from germline, CDR1 is SGHTS and CDR2 is YDEGEE.